This T cell receptor (beta chain) was captured in a study of blood T cell repertoires in COVID-19. Generated by immunoSEQ multiplex PCR, the TCRdb table keeps only in-frame clones and is missing some. The repertoire holds 150,000 to 200,000 clones, approximately 80% seen once, with around 12% in the top ten. Enrollment of patients from Seattle took place during active infection, with longitudinal follow-up. CDR3 length: 14 amino acids. Between the trimmed V and J ends, which lost 4 bases and 4 bases, there was a span of 11 bases. The germline V gene encodes CDR1 MNHEY and CDR2 SMNVEV (reference sequence).

The chain recombines TRBV27 with TRBJ1-3; the D is unclear. This TCR was recovered from an elderly woman with COVID-19, enrolled during active disease. Sequences were obtained from peripheral blood. CDR3 sequence: CASSSQLSGNTIYF. The CDR3 coding sequence is TGTGCCAGCAGTTCGCAGTTGTCCGGAAACACCATATATTTT.